The 31 T cell receptor beta chains below all came from one sample that was sequenced in a study of T-cell memory formation after mild COVID-19. TCRdb re-called the 5' RACE reads with MiXCR, one entry per CDR3 protein. The sample has 300,000 to 400,000 distinct CDR3 sequences; around 21% are singletons. Sequencing input: PBMCs or a T cell subset sorted from them (not recorded which). The receptor set was obtained from an adult woman who had mild COVID-19 (a few samples of this study predate the infection). Cell type and time point are not known.

The genes are TRBV12-3 or TRBV12-4 and TRBJ2-3; TRBD2 matches 9 bases. The CDR3 consists of 16 residues. Trimming at V came to 0 bases and at J to 14 bases, leaving 15 bases not matched to a gene. CDR3 loop: CASSLAGTPGTSQVYF. Written as DNA, the CDR3 is TGTGCCAGCAGTTTAGCGGGGACCCCCGGGACTAGCCAGGTGTATTTT.

The chain links TRBV3-1 to TRBJ1-1; D might be TRBD1 (6 bases). The germline V and J ends were trimmed by 0 bases and 3 bases, with 23 bases remaining between them. The CDR3 runs to 19 residues. Germline CDR1 reads LGHDT; CDR2 reads YNNKEL (reference sequence). The CDR3 sequence: CASSQDPLRGGLGHTEAFF. CDR3 DNA: TGTGCCAGCAGCCAAGACCCTCTTAGGGGGGGCTTAGGTCACACTGAAGCTTTCTTT.

The genes are TRBV5-1 and TRBJ2-6; TRBD1 matches 9 bases. CDR1 SGHRS and CDR2 YFSETQ come from the germline V gene. The CDR3 length is 18 residues. Trimming took 1 base from V and 0 from J; bases not matched to a gene: 5. CDR3 sequence (DNA): TGCGCCAGCAGCTTGTCCGGGACAGGGAGCTCTGGGGCCAACGTCCTGACTTTC. Translated: CASSLSGTGSSGANVLTF.

The chain carries TRBV6-1 and TRBJ2-1; the D is unclear. Germline V gene lookup returns CDR1 MNHNS and CDR2 SASEGT. The CDR3 covers 15 residues. Trimming stripped 3 bases from V and 6 bases from J, with 15 bases between. CDR3 sequence reads: CASSDDPGNGNEQFF. CDR3 DNA: TGTGCCAGCAGTGATGATCCCGGTAATGGCAATGAGCAGTTCTTC.

This clonotype came up a few times. V is TRBV12-3 or TRBV12-4 and J is TRBJ2-2; no clear D. This CDR3 has 15 amino acids. V gave up 5 bases and J gave up 0 bases, with 10 bases separating them. The CDR3 loop is CASSRRSTNTGELFF. In DNA, the CDR3 is TGTGCCAGCAGTCGACGGAGCACGAACACCGGGGAGCTGTTTTTT.

This clonotype has at least ten counts. The chain joins TRBV4-1 to TRBJ2-1; D is ambiguous. Germline-derived CDR1 and CDR2 are MGHRA and YSYEKL. The CDR3 extends over 11 amino acids. Deletions cut 1 base from V and 8 bases from J, with 3 bases between. DNA of the CDR3: TGCGCCAGCAGCCAAGGCCATGAGCAGTTCTTC. It specifies CASSQGHEQFF.

The CDR3 bases are TGTGCCAGCTGGAAGGACAGAAAAGAGACCCAGTACTTC. Translating gives CASWKDRKETQYF. The V gene is TRBV12-3 or TRBV12-4, the J gene TRBJ2-5, with D maybe TRBD1 (6 bases). This CDR3 comprises 13 residues. V was pared by 8 bases and J by 3 bases, with 13 bases between.

This rearrangement joins TRBV20-1 to TRBJ1-5; unclear D gene. This CDR3 has 14 amino acids. The ends were cut back, 1 base at V and 3 bases at J, with 10 bases in the middle. Looked up from germline, CDR1 is DFQATT and CDR2 is SNEGSKA (reference sequence). CDR3 nucleotide sequence: TGCAGTGCTAGAGCGGTGGGTAACAATCAGCCCCAGCATTTT. Translating gives CSARAVGNNQPQHF.

The gene calls are TRBV6-5 and TRBJ2-4; 10 nucleotides agree with TRBD2. CDR1 MNHEY and CDR2 SVGAGI come from the germline V gene. V was pared by 7 bases and J by 0 bases, with 15 bases of the junction left unmatched. CDR3 size: 19 residues. The CDR3 coding sequence is TGTGCCAGCACCCCCAGGCCTAGCGGGAGTTACCTAGCCAAAAACATTCAGTACTTC. Translating gives CASTPRPSGSYLAKNIQYF.

This chain uses TRBV12-3 or TRBV12-4 with TRBJ1-2; 8 nucleotides align to TRBD1. V dropped 6 bases and J dropped 10; count of bases not matched to a gene: 7. CDR3 size: 12 residues. CDR3 region: CASSYGQGFYTF. CDR3 coding DNA: TGTGCCAGCAGCTACGGACAGGGCTTCTACACCTTC.

The chain couples TRBV19 to TRBJ2-7; 8 bases are a match to TRBD2. With V trimmed by 2 bases and J by 3 bases, 9 bases remained unmatched. CDR3 length: 16 residues. Germline assignment: CDR1 LNHDA and CDR2 SQIVND (reference sequence). CDR3 sequence (DNA): TGTGCCAGTAGTATACGGACGGGAGGGTATATCTACGAGCAGTACTTC. It specifies CASSIRTGGYIYEQYF.

The V gene is TRBV7-9, the J gene TRBJ1-1; no clear D. Trimming removed 3 bases from V and 3 bases from J, with 5 bases in between. CDR3 size: 12 residues. The germline V gene encodes CDR1 SEHNR and CDR2 FQNEAQ (reference sequence). The CDR3, as DNA: TGTGCCAGCAGCTTCCCGCACACTGAAGCTTTCTTT. As protein: CASSFPHTEAFF. The variable domain in full, completed from reference TRBV7-9 and TRBJ1-1, reads DTGVSQNPRHKITKRGQNVTFRCDPISEHNRLYWYRQTLGQGPEFLTYFQNEAQLEKSRLLSDRFSAERPKGSFSTLEIQRTEQGDSAMYLCASSFPHTEAFFGQGTRLTVV.

The chain uses TRBV12-3 or TRBV12-4 and TRBJ1-1; TRBD1 might be the D (6 bases). Trimming cost V 5 bases and J 4 bases, with 11 bases left between them. The CDR3 covers 13 residues. DNA of the CDR3: TGTGCCAGCAGTCGGGTCAGGGGCACTGAAGCTTTCTTT. It yields the protein CASSRVRGTEAFF.

This clonotype was recorded a few times. This chain links TRBV15 with TRBJ2-7, with D possibly being TRBD1 (6 bases). With 0 bases removed from V and 1 base from J, the gap between germline ends came to 16 bases. Germline V CDR1 and CDR2: LNHNV, YYDKDF (reference sequence). The CDR3 contains 17 residues. CDR3 sequence reads: CATSRDKGVQRSYEQYF. The CDR3 bases are TGTGCCACCAGCAGAGACAAGGGGGTACAGAGGTCCTACGAGCAGTACTTC.

This clonotype was seen more than once but under ten times. V is TRBV20-1 and J is TRBJ2-3; D remains unclear. The length of the CDR3 is 12 residues. CDR1 DFQATT and CDR2 SNEGSKA come from the germline V gene (reference sequence). In DNA, the CDR3 is TGCAGCTCGGACCACCACACAGATACGCAGTATTTT. Protein sequence: CSSDHHTDTQYF.

The chain joins TRBV29-1 to TRBJ1-1; 7 nucleotides agree with TRBD1. This CDR3 comprises 13 residues. Per the germline V gene, CDR1 is SQVTM and CDR2 is ANQGSEA. Trimming cost V 5 bases and J 5 bases; bases outside gene matches: 8. CDR3 sequence reads: CSVPHPGGTEAFF. As DNA, the CDR3 is TGCAGCGTTCCCCACCCAGGGGGGACTGAAGCTTTCTTT.

This clonotype was observed a handful of times. This CDR3 is CASSFGVSGTDTQYF. The CDR3 DNA reads TGTGCCAGCAGTTTCGGGGTGTCGGGCACAGATACGCAGTATTTT. V is TRBV28 and J is TRBJ2-3, with TRBD2 as a possible D gene (5 bases). Germline loops: CDR1 MDHEN, CDR2 SYDVKM. The CDR3 is 15 residues long. The V and J ends lost 3 bases and 1 base respectively, with 11 bases between them.

In this sample, this clonotype turned up a few times. The chain joins TRBV20-1 to TRBJ2-1; 12 bases map to TRBD2. Germline CDR1 reads DFQATT; CDR2 reads SNEGSKA (reference sequence). This CDR3 region has 16 residues. The junction had 12 bases not matched to a gene; V was cut back by 2 bases and J by 10 bases. CDR3 sequence: CSARPSGRALVSEQFF. CDR3 nucleotides: TGCAGTGCTAGACCTAGCGGGAGGGCCCTCGTAAGCGAGCAGTTCTTC.

This chain connects TRBV3-1 to TRBJ2-7; D unresolved. This CDR3 has 14 amino acids. CDR1 is LGHDT, CDR2 YNNKEL, per germline (reference sequence). The ends were cut back, 4 bases at V and 3 bases at J, with 13 bases in the middle. As DNA, the CDR3 is TGTGCCAGCAGCCCGGAGTCGGAAATCTACGAGCAGTACTTC. Encoded protein: CASSPESEIYEQYF.

This chain connects TRBV25-1 to TRBJ2-7; D is unresolved. The CDR3 extends over 14 amino acids. Germline V lookup: CDR1 MGHDK, CDR2 SYGVNS. V was cut by 5 bases and J by 2 bases, with 13 bases left in between. CDR3 coding DNA: TGTGCCAGCAGTAAGATGGCTGCAACCTACGAGCAGTACTTC. Translating gives CASSKMAATYEQYF.

The CDR3 loop is CASSSPAVGETQYF. The CDR3 nucleotides read TGCGCCAGCAGCTCACCTGCGGTAGGGGAGACCCAGTACTTC. This chain uses TRBV5-1 with TRBJ2-5; D unclear. This CDR3 region has 14 residues. The V end lost 3 bases, the J end lost 5 bases, and 14 bases lay between the germline ends. The germline V gene encodes CDR1 SGHRS and CDR2 YFSETQ.

This chain links TRBV2 with TRBJ2-7, with 9 bases identical to TRBD1. J gave up 8 bases and V 5 bases, and 7 bases lay outside the gene matches. The V gene's germline CDR1 is SNHLY and CDR2 FYNNEI. The CDR3 is 13 amino acids. The CDR3: CASSKGTGYQQYF. The DNA for the CDR3 is TGTGCCAGCAGTAAAGGGACAGGGTATCAGCAGTACTTC.

The chain carries TRBV4-1 and TRBJ2-3, with TRBD2 matching 14 bases. The CDR3 runs 17 residues. Germline lookup yields CDR1 MGHRA and CDR2 YSYEKL. The J segment lost 0 bases and the V segment lost 4 bases, leaving 3 bases of the junction unmatched. The CDR3 DNA reads as TGCGCCAGCAGCCGACGGACTAGCGGGGGGAGCACAGATACGCAGTATTTT. It is translated as CASSRRTSGGSTDTQYF.

J is TRBJ2-5 and V is TRBV12-3 or TRBV12-4, with 11 bases identical to TRBD2. There are 15 residues in the CDR3. V trimming: 6 bases; J trimming: 0 bases; junction bases outside the gene matches: 3. The CDR3 sequence is CASRPSGGYQETQYF. CDR3 in DNA: TGTGCCAGCAGGCCTAGCGGGGGGTACCAAGAGACCCAGTACTTC.

This clonotype appeared a few times. The chain uses TRBV20-1 and TRBJ1-1; D perhaps matches TRBD1 (5 bases). Germline V gene sequence: CDR1 DFQATT, CDR2 SNEGSKA (reference sequence). Trimming stripped 6 bases from V and 2 bases from J, with 10 bases between. The CDR3 consists of 12 residues. The CDR3 DNA is TGCAGTGCATCGACAGACAACACTGAAGCTTTCTTT. The encoded protein is CSASTDNTEAFF.

The genes are TRBV9 and TRBJ2-5; perhaps TRBD1 as D (6 bases). Trimming cost V 3 bases and J 7 bases, with 13 bases left between them. This CDR3 region has 13 residues. From germline, CDR1 is SGDLS and CDR2 YYNGEE. CDR3 sequence (DNA): TGTGCCAGCAGCGCTCAGGGGCACGGGACCCAGTACTTC. It encodes CASSAQGHGTQYF.

The chain has TRBV6-5 and TRBJ2-2; D tentatively reads TRBD1 or TRBD2 (7 bases each). The germline V gene encodes CDR1 MNHEY and CDR2 SVGAGI. The CDR3 consists of 14 residues. V lost 4 bases, J lost 6 bases, and 12 bases lay in between. The CDR3 loop is CASSFQGGPGELFF. CDR3 coding DNA: TGTGCCAGCAGTTTTCAGGGGGGGCCCGGGGAGCTGTTTTTT.

In its sample, this clonotype was seen a few times. This chain uses TRBV29-1 with TRBJ1-2; 7 bases agree with TRBD1. Germline V CDR1 and CDR2: SQVTM, ANQGSEA. The CDR3 is 13 residues long. V was pared by 4 bases and J by 6 bases, with 8 bases of the junction left unmatched. Here the CDR3 reads CSVGGETGNGYTF. The CDR3 DNA reads as TGCAGCGTTGGGGGTGAGACAGGGAATGGCTACACCTTC. Based on the CDR3 plus reference TRBV29-1 and TRBJ1-2, the full variable domain is SAVISQKPSRDICQRGTSLTIQCQVDSQVTMMFWYRQQPGQSLTLIATANQGSEATYESGFVIDKFPISRPNLTFSTLTVSNMSPEDSSIYLCSVGGETGNGYTFGSGTRLTVV.

This clonotype was observed a handful of times. The chain links TRBV12-3 or TRBV12-4 to TRBJ1-1; D is unresolved. V dropped 3 bases and J dropped 6 bases, with 11 bases sitting between them. The CDR3 runs to 13 residues. The CDR3 DNA follows: TGTGCCAGCAGTTTTATGGCGGGCGCTGAAGCTTTCTTT. It yields the protein CASSFMAGAEAFF.

CDR3 nucleotide sequence: TGTGCCAGCAGTTTTGTAAGGGATTATGGCTACACCTTC. The encoded protein is CASSFVRDYGYTF. V gene TRBV12-3 or TRBV12-4 combines with J gene TRBJ1-2; D is unresolved. V gave up 3 bases and J gave up 5 bases, with 10 bases separating them. This CDR3 is 13 amino acids long.

This clonotype was found many times. V is TRBV5-6 and J is TRBJ2-7; TRBD1 aligns across 7 bases. From germline, CDR1 is SGHDT and CDR2 YYEEEE. Germline trimming cut 2 bases from V and 10 bases from J; bases unmatched to any gene: 6. The CDR3 spans 12 residues. DNA of the CDR3: TGTGCCAGCAGCTTTAGCCGGGACAGACAGTACTTC. Protein sequence: CASSFSRDRQYF. The entire variable domain, with the rest obtained from reference TRBV5-6 and TRBJ2-7, is as follows: DAGVTQSPTHLIKTRGQQVTLRCSPKSGHDTVSWYQQALGQGPQFIFQYYEEEERQRGNFPDRFSGHQFPNYSSELNVNALLLGDSALYLCASSFSRDRQYFGPGTRLTVT.